This T cell receptor beta chain comes out of a study of long-term antiretroviral therapy in people with HIV. Overall study results and limits: Dominant in the repertoire at all time points were clones expanded before ART.

Remarks on this clone: Its specificity is unknown.

Trimming pared 2 bases from V and 4 bases from J, leaving 21 bases between. The CDR3 is made up of 18 amino acids. Germline loops: CDR1 SEHNR, CDR2 FQNEAQ (reference sequence). Version v3.0 of the immunoSEQ assay was performed at survey level. Assay: immunoSEQ multiplex PCR; the TCRdb copy retains only in-frame clones and omits some. The table shows approximately 20,000 clones, with about 82% occurring only once. The sequencing here drew on unsorted PBMCs, taken approximately 4 years after starting antiretroviral therapy. This sequence joins TRBV7-9 and TRBJ2-1, with D possibly being TRBD1 or TRBD2 (6 bases each). The TCR originated in a man aged 18 to 29 with HIV. DNA for the CDR3: TGTGCCAGCAGCTTAAAAGGGACTCTGGGGGCCAGGTACAATGAGCAGTTCTTC. Protein: CASSLKGTLGARYNEQFF.